This TCR beta chain is from a study of T cell responses to AZD1222 COVID-19 vaccine. Clones were read by immunoSEQ multiplex PCR, and TCRdb kept only the in-frame ones, dropping some. The profile shows 70,000 to 90,000 clones, approximately 83% of them singletons. Overall study findings and caveats: Without day 14 samples, only post-peak T cell repertoires were studied. Clonal diversity may have been underestimated in mostly white British donors.

A note on this clone: Its cognate antigen is unknown.

Germline V gene lookup returns CDR1 KGHDR and CDR2 SFDVKD. Trimming pared 4 bases from V and 7 bases from J, leaving 16 bases between. CDR3 length: 15 residues. The material sequenced was peripheral blood, taken 28 days after the second AZD1222 dose. The sequence was obtained from an adult who received the AZD1222 COVID-19 vaccine. The chain combines TRBV24-1 with TRBJ2-1; D assignment may be TRBD1 or TRBD2 (5 bases each). CDR3 coding DNA: TGTGCCACCAGTGAAAACGACTTTGGGGGTAATGAGCAGTTCTTC. It translates to CATSENDFGGNEQFF.